This T cell receptor (beta chain) comes out of a study of blood T cell repertoires in COVID-19. For the study at large: Samples taken during acute and convalescent COVID-19 were collected in the United States, Italy and Spain.

The repertoire was sequenced with immunoSEQ multiplex PCR; TCRdb's copy has only in-frame clones and lacks some. In the table there are 300,000 to 350,000 clones, almost 90% of which are singletons. V dropped 5 bases and J dropped 6; count of bases not matched to a gene: 9. The CDR3 totals 15 residues. Germline-derived CDR1 and CDR2 are SGHTA and FQGNSA. The specimen was peripheral blood. V usage is TRBV7-2 and J usage is TRBJ1-2; 10 bases are a match to TRBD1. The TCR was taken from a woman in her 70s with COVID-19, enrolled during active disease. This chain's CDR3 is CASSARDRGLHGYTF. CDR3 sequence (DNA): TGTGCCAGCAGCGCCCGGGACAGGGGCCTGCATGGCTACACCTTC.